This TCR beta chain originates from a study of cytomegalovirus exposure and HLA in healthy donors. Trimming took off 4 bases at V and 2 bases at J, with 18 bases between the two ends. CDR1 and CDR2 from the germline V gene are GTSNPN and SVGIG (reference sequence). The CDR3 is made up of 15 amino acids. A multiplex PCR was run with 60 Vbeta primers and 13 Jbeta primers. The table came from immunoSEQ multiplex PCR; TCRdb's copy has only in-frame clones and leaves some out. Found here are around 85,000 clones, roughly 75% of them singletons; the top ten hold 6% to 8%. The clonotype comes from a man aged 25-40 years in good health and CMV-seronegative. The sequenced material came from PBMCs. The V and J genes are TRBV30 and TRBJ2-7; tentative D call: TRBD2 (5 bases). The CDR3 spells CAWKWRRGGTYEQYF. CDR3 sequence (DNA): TGTGCCTGGAAATGGAGGCGTGGCGGCACCTACGAGCAGTACTTC.